This entry is about one T cell receptor beta chain. The record originates from a study of blood T cell repertoires in COVID-19. Background on the study: Acute and convalescent COVID-19 samples came from the United States, Italy and Spain.

The assay was immunoSEQ multiplex PCR, and TCRdb's table has in-frame clones only and misses some. The repertoire holds 250,000 to 350,000 clones, about 90% seen once, with around 5.9% in the top ten. The V gene lost 2 bases and the J gene lost 6 bases, with 13 bases spanning the gap. Germline assignment: CDR1 MGHRA and CDR2 YSYEKL. This CDR3 has 14 residues. Participants' reported clinical history set cohort assignment. This sequence originates from a woman aged 25 to 39 who had recovered from COVID-19. The sequenced sample was PBMCs or T cells enriched from blood (not recorded which). The V call is TRBV4-1, the J call TRBJ1-1; D unclear. CDR3 nucleotide sequence: TGCGCCAGCAGCCAACAAAGAGGGAGCGCTGAAGCTTTCTTT. This translates into CASSQQRGSAEAFF.